These T cell receptor beta chains were read from a single sample in a study of beta chain features in type 1 diabetes. Using immunoSEQ multiplex PCR, the repertoire was profiled, and TCRdb retains in-frame clones only, with some absent. The sample contains more than 120,000 clones, about 10% of which appear only once. The sequenced material came from naive CD4+ T cells from blood. These receptors originate from a man in his late teens or twenties in good health. Each CDR3 is given with its conserved first and last residue. The D gene is left open where the match is weak. Some rows have no size entry. The others give once, few or many, or a class for an expanded clone.

CDR3aa: CASRVDSYEQYF; CDR3nt: TGTGCCAGCAGGGTGGACAGCTACGAGCAGTACTTC; d_gene: .; abundance: few; j_gene: TRBJ2-7; v_gene: TRBV2
CDR3aa: CASSESYSNEQFF; CDR3nt: TGCGCCAGCAGTGAGTCTTACAGCAATGAGCAGTTCTTC; d_gene: .; abundance: few; j_gene: TRBJ2-1; v_gene: TRBV10-1
CDR3aa: CASSPGQGALYGTF; CDR3nt: TGTGCCAGCAGCCCCGGACAGGGGGCGCTCTACGGCACCTTC; d_gene: TRBD1; abundance: .; j_gene: TRBJ1-2; v_gene: TRBV7-2
CDR3aa: CASSTGAEQPQHF; CDR3nt: TGTGCCAGCTCCACTGGGGCCGAGCAGCCCCAGCATTTT; d_gene: .; abundance: .; j_gene: TRBJ1-5; v_gene: TRBV7-2
CDR3aa: CASSPHRVAYEQYF; CDR3nt: TGTGCCAGCAGCCCCCACAGGGTGGCCTACGAGCAGTACTTC; d_gene: .; abundance: .; j_gene: TRBJ2-7; v_gene: TRBV14
CDR3aa: CAKGQGDRRTQYF; CDR3nt: TGTGCCAAGGGACAGGGGGACAGGCGTACGCAGTATTTT; d_gene: TRBD1; abundance: few; j_gene: TRBJ2-3; v_gene: TRBV2
CDR3aa: CASSWAGQGGIQYF; CDR3nt: TGTGCCAGCAGCTGGGCGGGACAGGGTGGCATTCAGTACTTC; d_gene: TRBD1; abundance: .; j_gene: TRBJ2-4; v_gene: TRBV7-2
CDR3aa: CASIGTGVRTGELFF; CDR3nt: TGTGCCAGCATCGGGACAGGGGTTAGGACCGGGGAGCTGTTTTTT; d_gene: TRBD1; abundance: .; j_gene: TRBJ2-2; v_gene: TRBV5-6
CDR3aa: CASSPRTAHNSPLHF; CDR3nt: TGTGCCAGCAGTCCACGGACAGCCCATAATTCACCCCTCCACTTT; d_gene: .; abundance: .; j_gene: TRBJ1-6; v_gene: TRBV27
CDR3aa: CSVGQGAYEQYF; CDR3nt: TGCAGCGTGGGACAGGGGGCCTACGAGCAGTACTTC; d_gene: TRBD1; abundance: many; j_gene: TRBJ2-7; v_gene: TRBV29-1
CDR3aa: CASSGGLNTGELFF; CDR3nt: TGTGCCAGCAGTGGGGGACTGAACACCGGGGAGCTGTTTTTT; d_gene: .; abundance: .; j_gene: TRBJ2-2; v_gene: TRBV6-1
CDR3aa: CASSRGQGEGYTF; CDR3nt: TGTGCCAGCAGCCGCGGACAGGGGGAAGGCTACACCTTC; d_gene: TRBD1; abundance: .; j_gene: TRBJ1-2; v_gene: TRBV7-6
CDR3aa: CASSPGTGGWYNEQFF; CDR3nt: TGTGCCAGCAGCCCAGGGACAGGGGGATGGTACAATGAGCAGTTCTTC; d_gene: TRBD1; abundance: .; j_gene: TRBJ2-1; v_gene: TRBV7-3
CDR3aa: CASSPRGYEQFF; CDR3nt: TGTGCCAGCAGTCCCCGGGGGTATGAGCAGTTCTTC; d_gene: .; abundance: .; j_gene: TRBJ2-1; v_gene: TRBV6-6
CDR3aa: CSVDTLAGVKDTQYF; CDR3nt: TGCAGCGTTGATACTTTAGCGGGGGTAAAAGATACGCAGTATTTT; d_gene: TRBD2; abundance: few; j_gene: TRBJ2-3; v_gene: TRBV29-1
CDR3aa: CASSTLQGIGELFF; CDR3nt: TGTGCCAGCAGTACTCTACAGGGAATCGGGGAGCTGTTTTTT; d_gene: .; abundance: .; j_gene: TRBJ2-2; v_gene: TRBV25-1
CDR3aa: CASSPPGIVGGNQPQHF; CDR3nt: TGTGCCAGCTCACCACCCGGGATAGTTGGGGGCAATCAGCCCCAGCATTTT; d_gene: .; abundance: .; j_gene: TRBJ1-5; v_gene: TRBV18
CDR3aa: CASSHLGVTFF; CDR3nt: TGCGCCAGCAGCCACCTAGGGGTGACTTTCTTT; d_gene: .; abundance: few; j_gene: TRBJ1-1; v_gene: TRBV4-1
CDR3aa: CASSAGHWPDTIYF; CDR3nt: TGCGCCAGCAGCGCAGGTCATTGGCCCGACACCATATATTTT; d_gene: .; abundance: .; j_gene: TRBJ1-3; v_gene: TRBV5-1
CDR3aa: CASSPRRVLQETQYF; CDR3nt: TGTGCCAGCAGCCCCCGCCGGGTTCTTCAAGAGACCCAGTACTTC; d_gene: .; abundance: .; j_gene: TRBJ2-5; v_gene: TRBV7-2
CDR3aa: CASSGTEVQPQHF; CDR3nt: TGTGCCAGCTCCGGGACAGAGGTGCAGCCCCAGCATTTT; d_gene: TRBD1; abundance: .; j_gene: TRBJ1-5; v_gene: TRBV7-2
CDR3aa: CASSLYRADTGELFF; CDR3nt: TGCGCCAGCAGCTTGTACAGGGCCGACACCGGGGAGCTGTTTTTT; d_gene: .; abundance: .; j_gene: TRBJ2-2; v_gene: TRBV5-1
CDR3aa: CASSLRAGGLETQYF; CDR3nt: TGTGCCAGCAGCCTCCGGGCGGGGGGATTAGAGACCCAGTACTTC; d_gene: TRBD2; abundance: few; j_gene: TRBJ2-5; v_gene: TRBV7-2
CDR3aa: CASSEPGQNTGELFF; CDR3nt: TGTGCCAGCAGCGAACCGGGACAGAATACCGGGGAGCTGTTTTTT; d_gene: TRBD1; abundance: few; j_gene: TRBJ2-2; v_gene: TRBV6-6
CDR3aa: CASSPQGGSTDTQYF; CDR3nt: TGTGCCAGCTCACCACAGGGGGGGAGCACAGATACGCAGTATTTT; d_gene: .; abundance: few; j_gene: TRBJ2-3; v_gene: TRBV18
CDR3aa: CASSGQGYGYTF; CDR3nt: TGTGCCAGCAGTGGGCAGGGGTATGGCTACACCTTC; d_gene: .; abundance: .; j_gene: TRBJ1-2; v_gene: TRBV28
CDR3aa: CASSYIVTNEKLFF; CDR3nt: TGTGCCAGCAGTTACATCGTAACTAATGAAAAACTGTTTTTT; d_gene: .; abundance: few; j_gene: TRBJ1-4; v_gene: TRBV2
CDR3aa: CASSQGNEATNEKLFF; CDR3nt: TGCGCCAGCAGCCAAGGGAACGAGGCAACTAATGAAAAACTGTTTTTT; d_gene: .; abundance: many; j_gene: TRBJ1-4; v_gene: TRBV4-3